This TCR beta chain emerged from a study of blood T cell repertoires in COVID-19. V shed 1 base, J shed 5 bases, and the junction held 9 bases outside the gene matches. This CDR3 has 17 amino acids. The V gene's germline CDR1 is SGHRS and CDR2 YFSETQ. Profiled with immunoSEQ multiplex PCR; TCRdb holds only in-frame clones, not every one. Among 180,000 or so clones, over 70% were seen once, and the ten largest hold roughly 14%. Participants' reported clinical history set cohort assignment. During the 2 weeks before they entered the study, exposed participants had met someone with a PCR-confirmed or clinician-diagnosed COVID-19 case.

The source of this sequence is a man aged 55 to 70 who had been exposed to COVID-19. The specimen sequenced was PBMCs or T cells enriched from blood (not recorded which). The V call is TRBV5-1, the J call TRBJ2-3; the match to TRBD2 covers 11 bases. CDR3 amino acids: CASSLYSGRGLGDTQYF. The DNA for the CDR3 is TGCGCCAGCAGCTTGTATAGCGGGAGGGGACTTGGAGATACGCAGTATTTT.